The source of this TCR beta chain is a study of T cell responses to AZD1222 COVID-19 vaccine. Study-wide points: Within unmutated variant regions lay the reported targets of nearly half of spike-specific TCRs. Regions 160-218 and 743-854 dominated among vaccine-associated CD4 TCRs spanning spike.

Here immunoSEQ multiplex PCR was the method, and the copy in TCRdb shows in-frame clones only, minus some. The repertoire holds some 190,000 clones, with around 90% as singletons. As concerns this clone: Antigen: not known.

Germline V CDR1 and CDR2: GTSNPN, SVGIG (reference sequence). V lost 0 bases, J lost 0 bases, and 9 bases lay in between. This CDR3 has 15 amino acids. Pooling of second doses given at about 4 or about 12 weeks was done. This sequence originates from an adult who received the AZD1222 COVID-19 vaccine. This chain links TRBV30 with TRBJ2-1; D is unresolved. Material: peripheral blood, obtained 28 days after the second AZD1222 dose. The CDR3 sequence: CAWSVGPSSYNEQFF. CDR3 coding DNA: TGTGCCTGGAGTGTAGGGCCGAGCTCCTACAATGAGCAGTTCTTC.